Listed below are T cell receptor beta chains from one sample, sequenced in a study of blood T cell repertoires in COVID-19. The assay was immunoSEQ multiplex PCR, and TCRdb's table has in-frame clones only and misses some. The table has 150,000 or so clones, around 80% seen once. Sequences were obtained from peripheral blood. The receptors were gathered from a woman between 50 and 59 years old with acute or convalescent COVID-19. Both conserved end residues are part of each CDR3. A D gene is named only where the DNA matches it firmly. Size is stated for part of the rows, as once, few or many counts, or as a class when the clone is expanded.

J gene | V gene | clone size | D gene | CDR3 protein | CDR3 DNA
TRBJ1-2 | TRBV7-9 | . | TRBD1 | CASSSQTGDYYGYTF | TGTGCCAGCAGTTCGCAGACAGGGGACTACTATGGCTACACCTTC
TRBJ1-3 | TRBV6-5 | . | TRBD1 | CASRTGVGNTIYF | TGTGCCAGCAGGACAGGGGTGGGAAACACCATATATTTT
TRBJ1-1 | TRBV5-4 | . | . | CASSLDRNTEAFF | TGTGCCAGCAGCTTGGACAGGAACACTGAAGCTTTCTTT
TRBJ1-1 | TRBV27 | . | TRBD1 | CASSQDRVLTEAFF | TGTGCCAGCAGTCAGGACAGGGTGTTAACTGAAGCTTTCTTT
TRBJ2-7 | TRBV3-1/TRBV3-2 | few | TRBD2 | CASSQDRLAGMVGVGYEQYF | TGTGCCAGCAGCCAAGACAGGCTAGCGGGAATGGTAGGAGTGGGCTACGAGCAGTACTTC
TRBJ2-7 | TRBV24-1 | . | . | CATRDTATYEQYF | TGTGCCACTCGGGACACTGCAACCTACGAGCAGTACTTC
TRBJ2-7 | TRBV4-2 | . | TRBD1 | CASSRISGQGTYEQYF | TGTGCCAGCAGCCGCATATCGGGACAGGGGACCTACGAGCAGTACTTC
TRBJ2-1 | TRBV9 | . | TRBD1 | CASSLGTGPRNEQFF | TGTGCCAGCAGCCTGGGGACAGGGCCCCGCAATGAGCAGTTCTTC
TRBJ1-1 | TRBV5-1 | few | . | CASSLDRITEAFF | TGCGCCAGCAGCTTGGACAGGATCACTGAAGCTTTCTTT
TRBJ2-3 | TRBV29-1 | . | TRBD1 | CSVDARGTDTQYF | TGCAGCGTTGATGCCAGGGGGACAGATACGCAGTATTTT
TRBJ2-5 | TRBV24-1 | . | . | CATSARGIQTQYF | TGTGCCACCAGCGCCCGGGGGATACAGACCCAGTACTTC
TRBJ2-1 | TRBV7-2 | . | . | CASSPRGGNEQFF | TGTGCCAGCAGCCCGAGGGGGGGGAATGAGCAGTTCTTC
TRBJ1-5 | TRBV2 | . | . | CASRDVGKDQPQHF | TGTGCCAGCAGAGACGTCGGGAAGGATCAGCCCCAGCATTTT
TRBJ1-1 | TRBV29-1 | . | . | CSVSPRRPNTEAFF | TGCAGCGTTTCGCCAAGGAGACCGAACACTGAAGCTTTCTTT
TRBJ1-5 | TRBV19 | . | . | CASSIVGVSNQPQHF | TGTGCCAGTAGTATAGTAGGGGTTAGCAATCAGCCCCAGCATTTT
TRBJ2-5 | TRBV7-9 | . | . | CASSLLAEETQYF | TGTGCCAGCAGCTTATTGGCGGAAGAGACCCAGTACTTC
TRBJ2-7 | TRBV12-3/TRBV12-4 | . | . | CASALGLSYEQYF | TGTGCCAGCGCCCTTGGCCTTTCCTACGAGCAGTACTTC
TRBJ1-4 | TRBV5-1 | . | . | CASSPQGGVGNEKLFF | TGCGCCAGCAGCCCACAAGGGGGAGTCGGTAATGAAAAACTGTTTTTT
TRBJ2-3 | TRBV5-1 | . | TRBD2 | CASRTSGEGTDTQYF | TGCGCCAGCAGAACTAGCGGGGAGGGCACAGATACGCAGTATTTT
TRBJ1-4 | TRBV2 | once | . | CATTRGSRGKLFF | TGTGCCACCACTCGGGGATCGCGTGGAAAACTGTTTTTT
TRBJ2-3 | TRBV6-5 | . | TRBD1 | CASSFSGQGDTQYF | TGTGCCAGCAGTTTCTCAGGACAGGGAGATACGCAGTATTTT
TRBJ2-1 | TRBV9 | . | . | CASSGRPGHNYNEQFF | TGTGCCAGCAGCGGAAGACCAGGACATAACTACAATGAGCAGTTCTTC
TRBJ1-4 | TRBV27 | . | . | CASSRGGISWFF | TGTGCCAGCAGTCGGGGGGGTATAAGCTGGTTTTTT
TRBJ1-2 | TRBV19 | once | . | CASSIRGRDYGYTF | TGTGCCAGTAGTATAAGAGGCAGAGACTATGGCTACACCTTC
TRBJ2-6 | TRBV5-1 | . | TRBD1 | CASSLDRGAGANVLTF | TGCGCCAGCAGCTTGGACAGGGGGGCGGGGGCCAACGTCCTGACTTTC
TRBJ1-1 | TRBV6-5 | . | TRBD1 | CASSLVETGDTEAFF | TGTGCCAGCAGCCTGGTGGAGACAGGGGACACTGAAGCTTTCTTT
TRBJ2-3 | TRBV20-1 | . | . | CSARRDTQYF | TGCAGTGCTAGACGGGATACGCAGTATTTT
TRBJ1-6 | TRBV25-1 | few | . | CASSDVQDSPLHF | TGTGCCAGCAGTGATGTCCAGGATTCACCCCTCCACTTT
TRBJ2-3 | TRBV5-1 | . | . | CASRFTAGSTDTQYF | TGCGCCAGCAGATTTACGGCGGGGAGCACAGATACGCAGTATTTT
TRBJ1-4 | TRBV6-5 | few | . | CASRGTTNEKLFF | TGTGCCAGCCGAGGAACAACTAATGAAAAACTGTTTTTT
TRBJ2-7 | TRBV9 | . | TRBD2 | CASSPRLAGGPYEQYF | TGTGCCAGCAGCCCCCGACTAGCGGGAGGGCCCTACGAGCAGTACTTC
TRBJ2-2 | TRBV5-1 | . | . | CASSLMPPPGTLNTGELFF | TGCGCCAGCAGCTTAATGCCACCCCCAGGAACCCTGAACACCGGGGAGCTGTTTTTT
TRBJ2-5 | TRBV5-1 | . | TRBD2 | CASTLAGAGETQYF | TGCGCCAGCACGTTAGCGGGAGCAGGAGAGACCCAGTACTTC
TRBJ2-1 | TRBV7-9 | . | TRBD2 | CASSLAWFEWTSGSGQFF | TGTGCCAGCAGCTTAGCCTGGTTTGAGTGGACTAGCGGGAGTGGGCAGTTCTTC
TRBJ2-4 | TRBV6-5 | . | TRBD1 | CASRTGVNIQYF | TGTGCCAGCAGGACAGGGGTTAACATTCAGTACTTC
TRBJ1-6 | TRBV11-3 | . | . | CANSLSMNSPLHF | TGTGCCAACAGCCTAAGCATGAATTCACCCCTCCACTTT
TRBJ2-2 | TRBV4-3 | . | . | CASSQGNRAGELFF | TGCGCCAGCAGCCAAGGGAATCGGGCCGGGGAGCTGTTTTTT
TRBJ2-7 | TRBV11-2 | . | . | CASSPSGGQYF | TGTGCCAGCAGCCCAAGTGGAGGGCAGTACTTC
TRBJ2-1 | TRBV5-4 | . | . | CASSLTGNNEQFF | TGTGCCAGCAGCCTGACAGGAAACAATGAGCAGTTCTTC
TRBJ2-6 | TRBV29-1 | . | . | CSVGQSGANVLTF | TGCAGCGTCGGACAGTCTGGGGCCAACGTCCTGACTTTC
TRBJ1-6 | TRBV6-1 | . | . | CASSERGGESPLHF | TGTGCCAGCAGTGAACGGGGGGGGGAGTCACCCCTCCACTTT
TRBJ2-1 | TRBV7-1 | . | TRBD2 | CASSSIRDPDPSSGRRGFYNEQFF | TGTGCCAGCAGCTCAATCCGGGACCCGGACCCCTCTAGCGGGAGGAGGGGCTTCTACAATGAGCAGTTCTTC
TRBJ2-5 | TRBV6-2/TRBV6-3 | . | TRBD2 | CASSKGTSGSETQYF | TGTGCCAGCAGTAAAGGGACTAGCGGGAGTGAGACCCAGTACTTC
TRBJ1-1 | TRBV6-6 | . | . | CASRIQGPNTEAFF | TGTGCCAGCAGGATTCAGGGCCCGAACACTGAAGCTTTCTTT
TRBJ2-7 | TRBV19 | few | . | CASSFGRDSYEQYF | TGTGCCAGTAGTTTCGGACGGGACTCCTACGAGCAGTACTTC
TRBJ2-5 | TRBV6-5 | . | . | CASRRAGETQYF | TGTGCCAGCAGGCGGGCCGGAGAGACCCAGTACTTC
TRBJ1-2 | TRBV19 | . | . | CASSIDAGVIYGYTF | TGTGCCAGTAGTATAGACGCAGGGGTGATCTATGGCTACACCTTC
TRBJ1-1 | TRBV6-2/TRBV6-3 | few | . | CASSYSGRGTEAFF | TGTGCCAGCAGTTACTCAGGGCGGGGAACTGAAGCTTTCTTT
TRBJ2-1 | TRBV24-1 | . | . | CATSDPGHSGNNEQFF | TGTGCCACCAGTGATCCAGGACATTCTGGTAACAATGAGCAGTTCTTC
TRBJ2-1 | TRBV18 | . | TRBD1 | CASTDRTGSEQFF | TGTGCCAGCACAGACCGGACAGGATCGGAGCAGTTCTTC
TRBJ1-1 | TRBV7-2 | . | . | CASSLGEANTEAFF | TGTGCCAGCAGCTTAGGGGAGGCGAACACTGAAGCTTTCTTT
TRBJ1-3 | TRBV5-1 | many | . | CASSLVEGSGNTIYF | TGCGCCAGCAGCTTGGTCGAGGGAAGTGGAAACACCATATATTTT
TRBJ2-5 | TRBV4-2 | . | . | CASSQDLRGWGTQYF | TGTGCCAGCAGCCAAGATTTGAGGGGGTGGGGGACCCAGTACTTC
TRBJ1-5 | TRBV5-5 | . | TRBD1 | CASSSTGNEPQHF | TGTGCCAGCAGCTCGACAGGGAACGAGCCCCAGCATTTT
TRBJ1-1 | TRBV29-1 | few | . | CSVVPQTFMNTEAFF | TGCAGCGTTGTCCCCCAGACTTTCATGAACACTGAAGCTTTCTTT
TRBJ2-2 | TRBV3-1/TRBV3-2 | . | TRBD1 | CASSQEGQGFHTGELFF | TGTGCCAGCAGCCAAGAGGGACAGGGGTTTCACACCGGGGAGCTGTTTTTT
TRBJ2-3 | TRBV28 | once | TRBD1 | CATTGGVPDTQYF | TGTGCCACCACAGGGGGCGTTCCAGATACGCAGTATTTT
TRBJ2-3 | TRBV29-1 | . | . | CSGRTVGDTQYF | TGCAGCGGGAGGACTGTCGGAGATACGCAGTATTTT
TRBJ1-2 | TRBV9 | . | TRBD1 | CASSVGGQANYGYTF | TGTGCCAGCAGCGTAGGAGGACAGGCTAACTATGGCTACACCTTC